The 23 T cell receptor beta chains presented below share a single source sample, sequenced in a study of technical replicates of blood from several donors. Sequencing was performed with immunoSEQ multiplex PCR; in TCRdb, only in-frame clones are kept and a portion is missing. The table has over 80,000 clones, around 96% seen once; the top ten hold 0.3% to 0.45%. The sample taken for sequencing was T cells isolated from PBMCs. These TCRs come from a human donor in good health.

The chain has TRBV6-5 and TRBJ2-3; TRBD2 is a possible D gene (5 bases). Germline V CDR1 and CDR2: MNHEY, SVGAGI. The CDR3 runs 14 residues. Trimming took off 2 bases at V and 3 bases at J, with 9 bases between the two ends. The CDR3 region has the DNA TGTGCCAGCAGTTACGGAACGGGAACAGATACGCAGTATTTT. This gives the protein CASSYGTGTDTQYF.

The rearrangement joins TRBV27 to TRBJ2-7; 7 bases match TRBD1. Germline loops: CDR1 MNHEY, CDR2 SMNVEV (reference sequence). The CDR3 consists of 17 residues. V was pared by 2 bases and J by 5 bases, with 15 bases of the junction left unmatched. CDR3 protein: CASSLTFSGTENDEQYF. In DNA form, the CDR3 reads TGTGCCAGCAGTTTAACCTTCTCCGGGACAGAAAACGACGAGCAGTACTTC.

This clone appeared once. This sequence joins TRBV19 and TRBJ2-7, with D possibly matching TRBD2 (5 bases). Trimming pared 6 bases from V and 2 bases from J, leaving 14 bases between. This CDR3 is built from 14 residues. CDR1 LNHDA and CDR2 SQIVND come from the germline V gene (reference sequence). The CDR3 region is CASSARTGTYEQYF. In DNA, the CDR3 is TGTGCCAGTAGCGCACGGACGGGAACCTACGAGCAGTACTTC.

The V gene is TRBV19, the J gene TRBJ1-4; D gene ambiguous. Germline V gives CDR1 LNHDA, CDR2 SQIVND (reference sequence). The CDR3 covers 14 residues. Deletions cut 1 base from V and 7 bases from J, with 10 bases between. In DNA form, the CDR3 reads TGTGCCAGTAGTATAGGAAGGTGGAGTGAAAAACTGTTTTTT. It codes for CASSIGRWSEKLFF.

The chain joins TRBV4-3 to TRBJ1-2; 9 nucleotides agree with TRBD1. The V gene end was trimmed by 0 bases and the J gene end by 4 bases; junction bases not matched to a gene: 3. CDR3 length: 15 residues. The germline V gene has CDR1 LGHNA and CDR2 YSLEER. The CDR3 spells CASSQEDRGGYGYTF. Here the CDR3 DNA reads TGCGCCAGCAGCCAAGAGGACAGGGGAGGCTATGGCTACACCTTC.

The J gene is TRBJ1-2, the V gene TRBV28; weak D call: TRBD1 (5 bases). Germline V gene data show CDR1 as MDHEN and CDR2 as SYDVKM. CDR3 length: 13 amino acids. The V end was cut by 8 bases, the J end by 8 bases, with 18 bases between. The CDR3 loop reads CASGLGGDWGYTF. Here the CDR3 DNA reads TGTGCCAGCGGCTTGGGGGGTGACTGGGGCTACACCTTC.

The J gene is TRBJ1-5, the V gene TRBV19; D is ambiguous. This CDR3 is built from 15 residues. The V gene lost 1 base and the J gene lost 3 bases, with 10 bases spanning the gap. Germline CDR1 and CDR2: LNHDA and SQIVND (reference sequence). CDR3 bases: TGTGCCAGTAGTATAGCAGGAAATCACAATCAGCCCCAGCATTTT. Translation gives CASSIAGNHNQPQHF.

This clone was seen once. This chain connects TRBV27 to TRBJ2-3, with D maybe TRBD2 (6 bases). The V and J ends lost 3 bases and 2 bases respectively, with 9 bases between them. The CDR3 spans 14 residues. Germline V lookup: CDR1 MNHEY, CDR2 SMNVEV (reference sequence). In DNA form, the CDR3 reads TGTGCCAGCAGTTTGGAGGGTTTCACAGATACGCAGTATTTT. Residues: CASSLEGFTDTQYF.

The chain carries TRBV7-2 and TRBJ2-2; TRBD1 matches 8 bases. Trimming at V came to 7 bases and at J to 2 bases, leaving 6 bases not matched to a gene. This CDR3 has 15 amino acids. Germline V gene lookup returns CDR1 SGHTA and CDR2 FQGNSA. CDR3 DNA sequence: TGTGCCAGCAACCGACAGGGGCCTAACACCGGGGAGCTGTTTTTT. This codes for CASNRQGPNTGELFF.

This clone was detected once. The gene calls are TRBV28 and TRBJ1-2; D not certain. CDR1 is MDHEN, CDR2 SYDVKM, per germline. CDR3 length: 14 residues. Trimming took off 3 bases at V and 2 bases at J, with 10 bases between the two ends. Here the CDR3 DNA reads TGTGCCAGCAGTTTCCCCTCGGGGAACTATGGCTACACCTTC. It specifies CASSFPSGNYGYTF.

This chain links TRBV2 with TRBJ1-2; D is unresolved. Deletions cut 1 base from V and 1 base from J, with 7 bases between. Germline V gene lookup returns CDR1 SNHLY and CDR2 FYNNEI. The CDR3 loop spans 14 amino acids. CDR3 nucleotides: TGTGCCAGCAGTGAAGTCGGAGATAACTATGGCTACACCTTC. It translates to CASSEVGDNYGYTF.

V is TRBV5-1 and J is TRBJ2-7; 7 nucleotides align to TRBD2. The CDR3 contains 13 residues. Germline-derived CDR1 and CDR2 are SGHRS and YFSETQ. V shed 5 bases and J 7 bases; nucleotides not matched to a gene: 9. CDR3 DNA sequence: TGCGCCAGCAGTCTAGCGGCCCCAGGAGAGCAGTACTTC. Protein: CASSLAAPGEQYF. Complete variable domain (other parts from reference TRBV5-1 and TRBJ2-7): KAGVTQTPRYLIKTRGQQVTLSCSPISGHRSVSWYQQTPGQGLQFLFEYFSETQRNKGNFPGRFSGRQFSNSRSEMNVSTLELGDSALYLCASSLAAPGEQYFGPGTRLTVT.

The CDR3 DNA sequence: TGCGCCAGCAGCCAAGGACAGGGGGCTCAGCCCCAGCATTTT. This codes for CASSQGQGAQPQHF. This chain uses TRBV4-1 with TRBJ1-5; 10 nucleotides agree with TRBD1. CDR1 and CDR2 from the germline V gene are MGHRA and YSYEKL. V was pared by 1 base and J by 6 bases, with 0 bases of the junction left unmatched. This CDR3 contains 14 residues.

V usage is TRBV7-9 and J usage is TRBJ1-1; 7 nucleotides agree with TRBD1. V was clipped by 1 base and J by 9 bases; unmatched bases: 5. The germline V gene has CDR1 SEHNR and CDR2 FQNEAQ (reference sequence). This CDR3 region has 13 residues. The CDR3 spells CASSLVGTVQAFF. The DNA of the CDR3 is TGTGCCAGCAGCTTAGTCGGGACAGTTCAAGCTTTCTTT.

This rearrangement joins TRBV28 to TRBJ1-3; tentative D call: TRBD1 (6 bases). The CDR3 covers 15 residues. Germline CDR1 reads MDHEN; CDR2 reads SYDVKM. Trimming cost V 7 bases and J 1 base, with 14 bases left between them. In nucleotides, the CDR3 is TGTGCCAGCAACCCGACAGGTTCTTCTGGAAACACCATATATTTT. Protein sequence: CASNPTGSSGNTIYF.

V usage is TRBV14 and J usage is TRBJ2-7; the match to TRBD2 covers 7 bases. J was trimmed by 2 bases and V by 4 bases; bases with no gene match: 5. CDR3 size: 14 residues. Germline V CDR1 and CDR2: SGHDN, FVKESK. The CDR3 DNA reads TGTGCCAGCAGCCCGCGGGACTATACCTACGAGCAGTACTTC. Amino acids: CASSPRDYTYEQYF.

The chain couples TRBV5-4 to TRBJ2-2; 12 nucleotides agree with TRBD2. CDR3 length: 17 amino acids. CDR1 and CDR2 (germline): SGHNT, YYREEE (reference sequence). The J segment lost 6 bases and the V segment lost 4 bases, leaving 10 bases of the junction unmatched. Written as DNA, the CDR3 is TGTGCCAGCAGCCTAGCGGGAGGGCCAAAAGGAGCCGGGGAGCTGTTTTTT. Translating it yields CASSLAGGPKGAGELFF. The whole variable domain, filled in from reference TRBV5-4 and TRBJ2-2, reads ETGVTQSPTHLIKTRGQQVTLRCSSQSGHNTVSWYQQALGQGPQFIFQYYREEENGRGNFPPRFSGLQFPNYSSELNVNALELDDSALYLCASSLAGGPKGAGELFFGEGSRLTVL.

This clone has more than one count but fewer than ten. The chain has TRBV19 and TRBJ2-3, with a possible D match to TRBD2 (5 bases). In germline, CDR1 is LNHDA, CDR2 SQIVND (reference sequence). The CDR3 covers 17 residues. The germline V and J ends were trimmed by 3 bases and 0 bases, with 16 bases remaining between them. This chain's CDR3 is CASSIQADFSSTDTQYF. The CDR3 DNA sequence: TGTGCCAGTAGTATTCAAGCGGATTTTTCTAGCACAGATACGCAGTATTTT.

The chain joins TRBV6-5 to TRBJ2-1, with TRBD2 identical over 8 bases. The CDR3 is 16 residues long. Germline values: CDR1 MNHEY, CDR2 SVGAGI. Losses at the gene ends were 0 bases for V and 6 bases for J; bases not matched to a gene: 7. CDR3 DNA sequence: TGTGCCAGCAGTTACTCCGAGGGACTAGTAACCAATGAGCAGTTCTTC. It encodes CASSYSEGLVTNEQFF.

This clone appeared a single time. The gene calls are TRBV5-6 and TRBJ1-2; the D gene is possibly TRBD1 (6 bases). This CDR3 is 13 amino acids long. Trimming shortened V by 3 bases and J by 4 bases, and 10 bases separated the two germline ends. The germline CDR1 and CDR2 sequences are SGHDT and YYEEEE. DNA for the CDR3: TGTGCCAGCAGCTCGGACAGCATCTATGGCTACACCTTC. Protein: CASSSDSIYGYTF.

This clone was observed a single time. The chain is built from TRBV29-1 and TRBJ2-7; no definite D call. V was trimmed by 4 bases and J by 6 bases, leaving 7 bases between them. Germline loops: CDR1 SQVTM, CDR2 ANQGSEA. This CDR3 is 10 amino acids long. CDR3 sequence reads: CSVVAVEQYF. The CDR3 DNA follows: TGCAGCGTTGTCGCGGTCGAGCAGTACTTC.

This sequence joins TRBV19 and TRBJ1-5; possibly TRBD1 for D (6 bases). Looked up from germline, CDR1 is LNHDA and CDR2 is SQIVND (reference sequence). The length of the CDR3 is 12 residues. The germline V and J ends were trimmed by 8 bases and 4 bases, with 9 bases remaining between them. CDR3 sequence (DNA): TGTGCCAGTCAACAGGGAAATCAGCCCCAGCATTTT. This codes for CASQQGNQPQHF.

This clone was seen just once. V is TRBV4-1 and J is TRBJ2-7, with a tentative D call TRBD2 (6 bases). Germline V gene data show CDR1 as MGHRA and CDR2 as YSYEKL. Between the trimmed V and J ends, which lost 1 base and 2 bases, there was a span of 15 bases. The CDR3 loop spans 16 amino acids. For the CDR3, the DNA is TGCGCCAGCAGCCAAGTTCCTTTGGGGGGAGCCTACGAGCAGTACTTC. This codes for CASSQVPLGGAYEQYF.